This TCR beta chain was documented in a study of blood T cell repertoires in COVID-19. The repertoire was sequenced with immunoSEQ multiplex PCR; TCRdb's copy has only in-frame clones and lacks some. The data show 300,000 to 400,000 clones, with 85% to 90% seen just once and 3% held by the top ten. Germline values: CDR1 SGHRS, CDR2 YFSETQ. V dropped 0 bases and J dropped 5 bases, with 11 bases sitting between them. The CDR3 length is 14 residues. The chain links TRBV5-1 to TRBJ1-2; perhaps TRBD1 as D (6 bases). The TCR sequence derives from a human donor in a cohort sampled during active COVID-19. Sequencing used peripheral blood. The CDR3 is CASSLEQGPYGYTF. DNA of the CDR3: TGCGCCAGCAGCTTGGAACAGGGCCCTTATGGCTACACCTTC.